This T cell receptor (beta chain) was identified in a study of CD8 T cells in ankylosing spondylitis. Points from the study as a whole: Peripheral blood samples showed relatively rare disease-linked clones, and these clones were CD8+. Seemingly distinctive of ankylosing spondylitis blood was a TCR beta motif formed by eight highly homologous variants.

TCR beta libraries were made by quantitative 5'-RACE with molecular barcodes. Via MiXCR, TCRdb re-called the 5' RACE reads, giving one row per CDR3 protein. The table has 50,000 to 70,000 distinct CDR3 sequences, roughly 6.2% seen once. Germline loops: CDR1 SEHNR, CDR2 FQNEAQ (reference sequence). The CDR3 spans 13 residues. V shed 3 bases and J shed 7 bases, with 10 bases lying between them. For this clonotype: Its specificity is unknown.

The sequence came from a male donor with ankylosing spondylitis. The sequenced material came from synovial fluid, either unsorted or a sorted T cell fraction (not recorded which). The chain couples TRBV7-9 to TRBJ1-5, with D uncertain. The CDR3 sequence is CASSFEGRQPQHF. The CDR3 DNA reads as TGTGCCAGCAGCTTTGAAGGGCGGCAGCCCCAGCATTTT.